The following is a T cell receptor (beta chain) sequence with its context. Germline-derived CDR1 and CDR2 are ENHRY and SYGVKD. The CDR3 contains 16 residues. V lost 0 bases to trimming and J lost 7 bases; unmatched junction nucleotides: 9. This specimen belongs to a study of blood T cell repertoires in COVID-19. Overall study: Some COVID-19 samples were acute and others convalescent; all came from the United States, Italy and Spain. In each case, the material was cDNA or gDNA derived from T cells, B-cell-depleted T cells, or PBMCs.

In the original processing: By means of reference gene primer amplification, nucleated cell counts were estimated. Using immunoSEQ multiplex PCR, the repertoire was profiled, and TCRdb retains in-frame clones only, with some absent. The V and J calls and clone size are taken from that table; D and trimming were inferred from the DNA. The sample includes about 100,000 clones, less than 85% of them seen just once. The chain joins TRBV10-3 to TRBJ1-2; 9 positions agree with TRBD1. The clonotype comes from a woman between 70 and 85 years old with active or convalescent COVID-19. Material for sequencing was peripheral blood. CDR3 sequence (DNA): TGTGCCATCAGTGAGTCGAGACAGGGGGGTAATGGTGGCTACACCTTC. This sequence encodes CAISESRQGGNGGYTF.